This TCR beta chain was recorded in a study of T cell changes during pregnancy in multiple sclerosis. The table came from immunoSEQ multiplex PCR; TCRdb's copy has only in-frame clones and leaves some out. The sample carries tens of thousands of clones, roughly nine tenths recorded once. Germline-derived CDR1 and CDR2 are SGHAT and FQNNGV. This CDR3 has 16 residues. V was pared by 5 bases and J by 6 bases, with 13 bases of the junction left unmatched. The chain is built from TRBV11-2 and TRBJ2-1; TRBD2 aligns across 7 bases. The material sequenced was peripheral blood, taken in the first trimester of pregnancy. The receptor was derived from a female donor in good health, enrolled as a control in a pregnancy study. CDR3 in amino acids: CASSPRGSGAGNEQFF. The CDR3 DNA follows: TGTGCCAGCAGCCCCCGCGGAAGCGGGGCCGGCAATGAGCAGTTCTTC.